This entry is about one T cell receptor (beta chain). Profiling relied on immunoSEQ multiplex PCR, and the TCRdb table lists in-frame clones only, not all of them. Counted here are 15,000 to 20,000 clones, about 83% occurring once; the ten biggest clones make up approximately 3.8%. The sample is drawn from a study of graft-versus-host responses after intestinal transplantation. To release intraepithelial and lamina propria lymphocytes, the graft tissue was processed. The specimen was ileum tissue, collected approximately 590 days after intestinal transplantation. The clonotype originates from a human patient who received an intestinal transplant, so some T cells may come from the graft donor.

The CDR3 reads CASSPGLGRYEQYF. The CDR3 DNA reads as TGTGCCAGCAGCCCCGGACTAGGGAGGTACGAGCAGTACTTC. The chain recombines TRBV11-2 with TRBJ2-7; 7 nucleotides agree with TRBD2. The J segment lost 4 bases and the V segment lost 5 bases, leaving 8 bases of the junction unmatched. CDR3 length: 14 residues. The V gene's germline CDR1 is SGHAT and CDR2 FQNNGV.